These T cell receptor beta chains were read from a single sample in a study of cytomegalovirus exposure and HLA in healthy donors. TCRdb's table, derived via immunoSEQ multiplex PCR, lists solely in-frame clones and lacks some. The sample includes 85,000 to 100,000 clones, 60% to 80% of them seen just once. The specimen sequenced was PBMCs. These receptors all stem from a man aged 55 to 69 in good health and CMV-seronegative. Both conserved end residues are part of each CDR3.

v_call cdr3_aa
TRBV27 CATKEGGRYTGELFF
TRBV5-4 CASSHLGGDTGELFF
TRBV27 CASKVSGRGDTQYF
TRBV30 CACQGRGPYGYTF
TRBV5-4 CATGKGDSNQPQHF
TRBV9 CASSGAGTSGNEQFF
TRBV2 CASSLAGGVGTQYF
TRBV11-1 CASRDRQSNQPQHF
TRBV9 CASSSLTGPEAFF
TRBV27 CASSSRLAGVGNEQFF
TRBV6-1 CASSPRQGREQYF
TRBV2 CASSEGLFGSQETQYF
TRBV4-1 CASSPRLTGGEQYF
TRBV11-3 CASAQGGTNYEQYF
TRBV18 CASSPTAVNQPQHF
TRBV2 CASTLWGLGYTF
TRBV7-9 CASSHRTSEPYEQYF
TRBV4-2 CASSHSGTPYEQYF
TRBV6-6 CASSYSRQNEQYF
TRBV5-4 CASSLDRGGGANVLTF
TRBV29-1 CSVDGDTEAFF
TRBV2 CASSEDGRATADTQYF
TRBV2 CASSDAGAAGETQYF
TRBV5-1 CASSLILAGNTDTQYF
TRBV10-3 CAISTRTDLTYNEQFF
TRBV2 CASTLGLGGYEQYF
TRBV5-1 CASSTLTSGGTQYF
TRBV27 CASSVLPSGGGDTQYF
TRBV5-4 CASSLGAGRQEGYGYTF
TRBV29-1 CSVRTGTSGRARDTQYF
TRBV5-1 CASSLQTSGSTDTQYF
TRBV5-4 CASSPDRENTEAFF
TRBV28 CASSYGLGRNIQYF
TRBV4-1 CASSQDRGQSPLHF
TRBV5-1 CASSRGGLTDTQYF
TRBV2 CASIPQGPGGAFF
TRBV7-2 CASSLVAGANYGYTF
TRBV14 CASSQRLAGGPLAKNIQYF
TRBV7-9 CASSLGTGARANEKLFF
TRBV2 CASSKTHTSTDTQYF
TRBV19 CASSERTSGSNEQFF
TRBV6-6 CASSYYGVSYEQYF
TRBV6-6 CASSYSTQGWTSYTF
TRBV6-5 CASSSFTGYEQYF